The 23 T cell receptor beta chains presented below share a single source sample, sequenced in a study of cytomegalovirus exposure and HLA in healthy donors. In the PCR, 60 Vbeta and 13 Jbeta primers were used. Profiling relied on immunoSEQ multiplex PCR, and the TCRdb table lists in-frame clones only, not all of them. The data show about 190,000 clones, with over 80% seen just once and about 1.2% held by the top ten. The sample taken for sequencing was PBMCs. Receptors were obtained from a boy between 2 and 15 years old in good health and CMV-seronegative.

The chain recombines TRBV2 with TRBJ2-3; D remains ambiguous. The CDR3 totals 15 residues. CDR1 is SNHLY and CDR2 is FYNNEI in the germline V gene. V lost 4 bases and J 0 bases, leaving 11 bases between the germline ends. The DNA for the CDR3 is TGTGCCAGCAGTGCGGCTCACGGGAGCACAGATACGCAGTATTTT. As protein: CASSAAHGSTDTQYF.

The rearrangement joins TRBV19 to TRBJ2-1, with 7 bases identical to TRBD1. This CDR3 region has 12 residues. The germline V gene has CDR1 LNHDA and CDR2 SQIVND (reference sequence). Unmatched junction bases numbered 4, after V lost 5 bases and J lost 9 bases. Written as DNA, the CDR3 is TGTGCCAGTAGTCAGCCAGGGGGTGAGCAGTTCTTC. The encoded protein is CASSQPGGEQFF.

V is TRBV21-1 and J is TRBJ2-7; the table calls TRBD1, which could not be checked here. TRBV21-1 is a pseudogene locus. The CDR3 contains 14 residues. CDR3 sequence: CASSKETGGYEQYV. The CDR3 nucleotides read TGTGCCAGCAGCAAAGAAACAGGGGGCTACGAGCAGTACGTC.

The V gene is TRBV30, the J gene TRBJ1-1; D is uncertain. The germline V gene has CDR1 GTSNPN and CDR2 SVGIG (reference sequence). The V end lost 3 bases, the J end lost 0 bases, and 8 bases lay between the germline ends. The CDR3 has 13 residues. The DNA of the CDR3 is TGTGCCTGGAGCAGTTCCCTGAACACTGAAGCTTTCTTT. Amino acid sequence: CAWSSSLNTEAFF.

The V call is TRBV6-6, the J call TRBJ2-5; TRBD2 matches 9 bases. Germline CDR1 is MNHNY and CDR2 is SVGAGI (reference sequence). The CDR3 consists of 14 residues. V was pared by 5 bases and J by 5 bases, with 6 bases of the junction left unmatched. The CDR3 DNA follows: TGTGCCAGCAGTGACACGGCGGGGGGGGAGACCCAGTACTTC. Translated: CASSDTAGGETQYF.

The J gene is TRBJ2-7, the V gene TRBV10-1, with D possibly called TRBD1 or TRBD2 (6 bases each). The CDR3 runs 21 residues. Germline V CDR1 and CDR2: WNHNN, SYGVQD (reference sequence). V lost 0 bases, J lost 7 bases, and 34 bases lay in between. CDR3 nucleotide sequence: TGCGCCAGCAGTGAGTCTGAGGATGTTAAGTGGTTAGAAATGGGGGCGGGAGAGCAGTACGTC. It translates to CASSESEDVKWLEMGAGEQYV.

This clone was seen only a few times. The chain couples TRBV7-9 to TRBJ2-1; 11 positions agree with TRBD2. This CDR3 is built from 16 residues. Trimming at V came to 5 bases and at J to 9 bases, leaving 12 bases not matched to a gene. The germline CDR1 and CDR2 sequences are SEHNR and FQNEAQ (reference sequence). CDR3 residues: CASSTLAGGDFSEQFF. The CDR3, as DNA: TGTGCCAGCAGCACTCTAGCGGGAGGAGATTTTAGTGAGCAGTTCTTC.

The chain couples TRBV2 to TRBJ2-1; 9 bases match TRBD2. V was clipped by 7 bases and J by 5 bases; unmatched bases: 3. Germline-derived CDR1 and CDR2 are SNHLY and FYNNEI. This CDR3 has 13 amino acids. The CDR3 nucleotides read TGTGCCAGCAAGACTAGCGGCCACAATGAGCAGTTCTTC. This translates into CASKTSGHNEQFF.

The chain employs TRBV6-5 and TRBJ2-7, with 9 bases fitting TRBD1. Per the germline V gene, CDR1 is MNHEY and CDR2 is SVGAGI. The CDR3 loop spans 14 amino acids. Trimming at V came to 2 bases and at J to 4 bases, leaving 3 bases not matched to a gene. CDR3 sequence (DNA): TGTGCCAGCAGTTACGGACAGGGGCGTTACGAGCAGTACTTC. Protein: CASSYGQGRYEQYF.

The chain couples TRBV7-3 to TRBJ2-7; 10 nucleotides match TRBD2. The CDR3 sequence is 14 residues long. Trimming at V came to 11 bases and at J to 5 bases, leaving 12 bases not matched to a gene. From germline, CDR1 is SGHTA and CDR2 FQGTGA. Here the CDR3 DNA reads TGTGCCGGACCTACAGCGGGAGGGATCGACGAGCAGTACTTC. Translating gives CAGPTAGGIDEQYF.

The J gene is TRBJ2-5, the V gene TRBV2, with D possibly being TRBD1 (6 bases). Germline-derived CDR1 and CDR2 are SNHLY and FYNNEI. Between the trimmed V and J ends, which lost 4 bases and 3 bases, there was a span of 9 bases. This CDR3 is 13 amino acids long. CDR3 nucleotide sequence: TGTGCCAGCAGTGGGTCAGGGGAAGAGACCCAGTACTTC. Translating gives CASSGSGEETQYF.

This chain uses TRBV19 with TRBJ2-1, with 9 nucleotides matching TRBD1. CDR1 and CDR2 from the germline V gene are LNHDA and SQIVND (reference sequence). The V segment lost 7 bases and the J segment 6 bases; nucleotides outside the gene matches: 10. CDR3 size: 15 residues. CDR3 sequence (DNA): TGTGCCAGTATCCCGACAGGGGGGCCCCTCAATGAGCAGTTCTTC. Amino acids: CASIPTGGPLNEQFF.

The chain links TRBV7-2 to TRBJ1-2; a weak D match, TRBD1 (5 bases). Trimming removed 4 bases at V and 5 bases at J, with 14 bases between. Germline V lookup: CDR1 SGHTA, CDR2 FQGNSA. The CDR3 covers 14 residues. CDR3 amino acids: CASSWAGGGYGYTF. The CDR3 coding sequence is TGTGCCAGCAGCTGGGCGGGGGGTGGTTATGGCTACACCTTC. The complete variable domain, with remaining parts taken from reference TRBV7-2 and TRBJ1-2, reads GAGVSQSPSNKVTEKGKDVELRCDPISGHTALYWYRQSLGQGLEFLIYFQGNSAPDKSGLPSDRFSAERTGGSVSTLTIQRTQQEDSAVYLCASSWAGGGYGYTFGSGTRLTVV.

The rearrangement links TRBV19 to TRBJ2-3, with 10 bases aligning to TRBD2. Germline V gene data show CDR1 as LNHDA and CDR2 as SQIVND (reference sequence). This CDR3 is 17 amino acids long. V was pared by 0 bases and J by 6 bases, with 9 bases of the junction left unmatched. CDR3 sequence reads: CASSIDGPSGSFDTQYF. The CDR3 DNA sequence: TGTGCCAGTAGTATAGATGGGCCTAGCGGGAGCTTCGATACGCAGTATTTT.

The rearrangement links TRBV2 to TRBJ2-5; D is ambiguous. This CDR3 region has 12 residues. Germline V gene sequence: CDR1 SNHLY, CDR2 FYNNEI. The V end lost 7 bases, the J end lost 1 base, and 7 bases lay between the germline ends. In nucleotides, the CDR3 is TGTGCCAGCATGTGGGCCCAAGAGACCCAGTACTTC. Its translation is CASMWAQETQYF.

The chain joins TRBV4-2 to TRBJ2-2, with 13 bases that match TRBD2. Germline V gives CDR1 LGHNA, CDR2 YNFKEQ. V was clipped by 2 bases and J by 5 bases; unmatched bases: 8. The CDR3 consists of 18 residues. CDR3 residues: CASSQNLLTSGRTGELFF. CDR3 in DNA: TGTGCCAGCAGCCAAAACCTCCTGACTAGCGGGAGGACCGGGGAGCTGTTTTTT.

The V and J genes are TRBV4-3 and TRBJ2-5; D ambiguous. Germline loops: CDR1 LGHNA, CDR2 YSLEER. Trimming cost V 0 bases and J 4 bases, with 9 bases left between them. The CDR3 is 14 residues long. The CDR3 region has the DNA TGCGCCAGCAGCCAAGATCTATCGGTAGAGACCCAGTACTTC. This translates into CASSQDLSVETQYF.

The rearrangement joins TRBV2 to TRBJ2-4; TRBD2 aligns across 7 bases. After removal of 0 bases from V and 5 bases from J, the junction contained 7 bases not matched to a gene. Looked up from germline, CDR1 is SNHLY and CDR2 is FYNNEI. The length of the CDR3 is 16 residues. CDR3 region: CASSEAWREMENIQYF. CDR3 DNA sequence: TGTGCCAGCAGTGAAGCTTGGCGGGAGATGGAAAACATTCAGTACTTC.

V is TRBV7-8 and J is TRBJ2-1; tentatively, D is TRBD1 (5 bases). Germline assignment: CDR1 SGHVS and CDR2 FQNEAQ. This CDR3 contains 17 residues. Trimming pared 5 bases from V and 0 bases from J, leaving 17 bases between. The CDR3 nucleotides read TGTGCCAGCAGCCACCACTTGGACATCAGCTCCTACAATGAGCAGTTCTTC. This gives the protein CASSHHLDISSYNEQFF.

V gene TRBV11-2 combines with J gene TRBJ2-1; D possibly corresponds to TRBD2 (5 bases). Germline CDR1 and CDR2: SGHAT and FQNNGV. Between the trimmed V and J ends, which lost 1 base and 3 bases, there was a span of 10 bases. The CDR3 has 15 amino acids. The CDR3 region is CASSLGASLYNEQFF. The CDR3 nucleotides are TGTGCCAGCAGCTTAGGGGCTAGCCTCTACAATGAGCAGTTCTTC.

The chain joins TRBV5-1 to TRBJ2-1, with TRBD2 as a possible D gene (5 bases). There are 17 residues in the CDR3. CDR1 is SGHRS, CDR2 YFSETQ, per germline. Trimming stripped 4 bases from V and 0 bases from J, with 17 bases between. The CDR3 DNA is TGCGCCAGCAGCGCACCAGCCCGGAGGCCCTCCTACAATGAGCAGTTCTTC. Its protein is CASSAPARRPSYNEQFF.

J is TRBJ2-1 and V is TRBV13, with 13 bases identical to TRBD2. After removal of 5 bases from V and 13 bases from J, the junction contained 11 bases not matched to a gene. The germline CDR1 and CDR2 sequences are PRHDT and FYEKMQ (reference sequence). This CDR3 is built from 15 residues. CDR3 DNA sequence: TGTGCCAGCAGCCCTCGACTAGCGGGAGGCCGGGGACAGTTCTTC. Encoded protein: CASSPRLAGGRGQFF.

The chain is built from TRBV29-1 and TRBJ1-4; no firm D call. Germline loops: CDR1 SQVTM, CDR2 ANQGSEA. Trimming left V 4 bases short and J 5 bases short, with 8 bases between. The length of the CDR3 is 12 residues. Here the CDR3 DNA reads TGCAGCGTTGGTTACGGGAATGAAAAACTGTTTTTT. This encodes CSVGYGNEKLFF.